The clone carrying this T cell receptor (beta chain) has at least ten counts. Antigen unknown. The CDR3 totals 17 residues. V lost 0 bases to trimming and J lost 5 bases, with 19 bases between them. The germline CDR1 and CDR2 sequences are MNHEY and SMNVEV (reference sequence). This sample stems from a study of early T cells in non-severe SARS-CoV-2 infection. About the research overall: Bulk RNA isolated from unsorted whole blood underwent sequencing; chains were not paired.

Attachment of unique molecular identifiers was made to individual cDNA molecules. In TCRdb, the 5' RACE reads were re-called with MiXCR into one record per CDR3 protein. This table holds fewer than 110,000 distinct CDR3 sequences, approximately 10% found once. Study-wide results and caveats: Private and CD4 specificities were missed by VDJdb matching, which favored anti-spike CD8 responses.

This TCR came from an adult who was a healthcare worker with PCR-confirmed SARS-CoV-2 infection or an uninfected control (not recorded which). The V and J genes are TRBV27 and TRBJ1-1, with no clear D. Sequencing was carried out using whole blood. This CDR3 reads CASSLSAVSRVRTEAFF. The CDR3 DNA reads TGTGCCAGCAGTTTATCGGCCGTGTCGAGGGTGAGGACTGAAGCTTTCTTT.